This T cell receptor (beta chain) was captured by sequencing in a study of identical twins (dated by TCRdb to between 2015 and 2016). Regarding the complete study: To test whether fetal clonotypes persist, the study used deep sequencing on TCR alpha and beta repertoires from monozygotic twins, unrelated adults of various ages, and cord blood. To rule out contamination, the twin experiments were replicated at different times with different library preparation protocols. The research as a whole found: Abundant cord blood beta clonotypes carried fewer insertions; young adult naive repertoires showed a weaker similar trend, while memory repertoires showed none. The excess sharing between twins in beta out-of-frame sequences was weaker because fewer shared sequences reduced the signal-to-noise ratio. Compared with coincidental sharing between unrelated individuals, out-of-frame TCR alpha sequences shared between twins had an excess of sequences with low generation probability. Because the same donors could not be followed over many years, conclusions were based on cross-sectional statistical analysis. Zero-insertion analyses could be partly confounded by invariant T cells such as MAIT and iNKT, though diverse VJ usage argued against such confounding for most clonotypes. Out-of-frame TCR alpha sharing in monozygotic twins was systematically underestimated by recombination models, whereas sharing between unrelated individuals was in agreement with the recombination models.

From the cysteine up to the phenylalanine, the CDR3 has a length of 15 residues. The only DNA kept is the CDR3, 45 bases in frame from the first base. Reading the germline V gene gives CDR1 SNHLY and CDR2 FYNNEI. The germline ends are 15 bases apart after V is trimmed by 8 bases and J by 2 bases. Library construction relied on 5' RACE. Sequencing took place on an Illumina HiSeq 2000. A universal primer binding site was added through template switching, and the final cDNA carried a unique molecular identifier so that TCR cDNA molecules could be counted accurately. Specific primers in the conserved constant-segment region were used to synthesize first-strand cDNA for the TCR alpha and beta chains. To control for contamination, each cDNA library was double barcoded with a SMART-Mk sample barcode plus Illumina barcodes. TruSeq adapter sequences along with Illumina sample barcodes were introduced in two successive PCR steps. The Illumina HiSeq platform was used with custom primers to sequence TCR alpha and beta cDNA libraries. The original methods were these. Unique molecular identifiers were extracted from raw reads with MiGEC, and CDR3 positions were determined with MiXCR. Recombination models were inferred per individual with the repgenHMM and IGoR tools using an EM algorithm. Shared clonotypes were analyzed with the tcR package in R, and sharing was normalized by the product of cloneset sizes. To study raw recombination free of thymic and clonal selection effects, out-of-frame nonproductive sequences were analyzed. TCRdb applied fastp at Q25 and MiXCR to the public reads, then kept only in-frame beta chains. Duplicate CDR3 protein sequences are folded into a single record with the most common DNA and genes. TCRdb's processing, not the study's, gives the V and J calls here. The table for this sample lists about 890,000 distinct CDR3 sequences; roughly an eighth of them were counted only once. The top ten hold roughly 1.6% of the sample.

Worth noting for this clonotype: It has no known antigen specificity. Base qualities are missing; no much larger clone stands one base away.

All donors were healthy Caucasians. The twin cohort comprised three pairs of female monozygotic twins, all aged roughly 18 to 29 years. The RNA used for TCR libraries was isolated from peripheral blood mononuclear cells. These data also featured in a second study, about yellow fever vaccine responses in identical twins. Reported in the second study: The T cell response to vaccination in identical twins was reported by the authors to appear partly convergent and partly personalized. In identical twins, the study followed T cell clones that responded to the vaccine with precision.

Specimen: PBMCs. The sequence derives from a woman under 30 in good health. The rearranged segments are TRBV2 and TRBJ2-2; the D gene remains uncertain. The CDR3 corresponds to CASSSQVANTGELFF. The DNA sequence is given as TGTGCCAGCTCGTCGCAGGTAGCAAACACCGGGGAGCTGTTTTTT. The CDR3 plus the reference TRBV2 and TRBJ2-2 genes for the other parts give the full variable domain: EPEVTQTPSHQVTQMGQEVILRCVPISNHLYFYWYRQILGQKVEFLVSFYNNEISEKSEIFDDQFSVERPDGSNFTLKIRSTKLEDSAMYFCASSSQVANTGELFFGEGSRLTVL.